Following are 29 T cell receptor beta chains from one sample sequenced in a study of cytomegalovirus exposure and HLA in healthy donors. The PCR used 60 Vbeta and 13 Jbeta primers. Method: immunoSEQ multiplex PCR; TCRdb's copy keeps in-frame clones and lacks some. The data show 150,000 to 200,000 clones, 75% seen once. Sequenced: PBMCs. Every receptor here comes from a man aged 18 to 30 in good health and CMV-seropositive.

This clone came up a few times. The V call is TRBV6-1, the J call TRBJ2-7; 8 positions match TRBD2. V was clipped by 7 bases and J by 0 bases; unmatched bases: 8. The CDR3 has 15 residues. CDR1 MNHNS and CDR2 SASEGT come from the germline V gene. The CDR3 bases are TGTGCCAGCAATCCTTTTAGCGGGGCCTCCTACGAGCAGTACTTC. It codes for CASNPFSGASYEQYF.

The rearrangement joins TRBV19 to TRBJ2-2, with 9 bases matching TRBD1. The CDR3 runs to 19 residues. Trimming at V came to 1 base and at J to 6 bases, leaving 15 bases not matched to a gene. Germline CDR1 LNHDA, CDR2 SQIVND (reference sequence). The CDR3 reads CASSIVGQGPPARAGELFF. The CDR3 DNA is TGTGCCAGTAGTATAGTGGGACAGGGCCCTCCCGCGCGGGCCGGGGAGCTGTTTTTT.

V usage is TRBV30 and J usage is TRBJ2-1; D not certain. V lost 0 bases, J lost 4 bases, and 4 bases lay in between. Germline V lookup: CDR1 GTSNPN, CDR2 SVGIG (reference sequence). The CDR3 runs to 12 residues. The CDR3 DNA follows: TGTGCCTGGAGTGTACTTTACAATGAGCAGTTCTTC. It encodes CAWSVLYNEQFF.

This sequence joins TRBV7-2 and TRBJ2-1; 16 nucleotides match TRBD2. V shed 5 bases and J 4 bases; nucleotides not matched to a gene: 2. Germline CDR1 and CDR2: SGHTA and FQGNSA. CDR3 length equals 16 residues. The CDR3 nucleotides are TGTGCCAGCAGCAAGGGACTAGCGGGAGGGTACAATGAGCAGTTCTTC. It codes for CASSKGLAGGYNEQFF. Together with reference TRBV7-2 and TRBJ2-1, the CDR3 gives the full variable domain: GAGVSQSPSNKVTEKGKDVELRCDPISGHTALYWYRQSLGQGLEFLIYFQGNSAPDKSGLPSDRFSAERTGGSVSTLTIQRTQQEDSAVYLCASSKGLAGGYNEQFFGPGTRLTVL.

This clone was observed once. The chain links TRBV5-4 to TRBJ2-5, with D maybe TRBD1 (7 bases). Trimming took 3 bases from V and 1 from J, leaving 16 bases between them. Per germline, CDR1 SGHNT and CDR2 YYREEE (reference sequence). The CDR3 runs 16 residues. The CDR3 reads CASSSRRDSTQETQYF. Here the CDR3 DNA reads TGTGCCAGCAGCTCGAGGAGGGACAGTACCCAAGAGACCCAGTACTTC.

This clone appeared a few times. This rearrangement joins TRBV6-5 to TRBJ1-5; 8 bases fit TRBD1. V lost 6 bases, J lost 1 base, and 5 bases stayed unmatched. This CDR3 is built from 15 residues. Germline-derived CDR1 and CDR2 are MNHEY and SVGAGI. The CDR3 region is CASRADRVSNQPQHF. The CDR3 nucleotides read TGTGCCAGCAGAGCGGACAGGGTAAGCAATCAGCCCCAGCATTTT.

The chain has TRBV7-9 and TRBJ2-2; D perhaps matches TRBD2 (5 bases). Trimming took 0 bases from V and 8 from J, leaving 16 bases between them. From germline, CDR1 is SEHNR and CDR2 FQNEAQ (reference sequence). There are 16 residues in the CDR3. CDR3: CASSLALAPIGGELFF. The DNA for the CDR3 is TGTGCCAGCAGCTTAGCCTTAGCGCCCATCGGGGGGGAGCTGTTTTTT.

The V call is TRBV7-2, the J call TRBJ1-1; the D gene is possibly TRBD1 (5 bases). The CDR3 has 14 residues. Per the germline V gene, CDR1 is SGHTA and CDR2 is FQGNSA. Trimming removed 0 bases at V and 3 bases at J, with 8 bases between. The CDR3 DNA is TGTGCCAGCAGCTTAGCGGGGGGGTACACTGAAGCTTTCTTT. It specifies CASSLAGGYTEAFF.

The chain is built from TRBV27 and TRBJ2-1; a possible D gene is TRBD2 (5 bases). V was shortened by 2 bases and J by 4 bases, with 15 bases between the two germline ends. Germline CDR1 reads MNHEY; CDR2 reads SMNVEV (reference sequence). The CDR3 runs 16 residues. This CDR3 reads CASSLGLASPYNEQFF. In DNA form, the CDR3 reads TGTGCCAGCAGTTTAGGGCTAGCTTCCCCGTACAATGAGCAGTTCTTC.

CDR3 amino acids: CSVEGRRSGRAKDTQYF. The CDR3 DNA is TGCAGCGTTGAGGGGCGAAGGAGCGGGAGGGCCAAGGATACGCAGTATTTT. V usage is TRBV29-1 and J usage is TRBJ2-3; 10 nucleotides line up with TRBD2. The CDR3 is 17 residues long. CDR1 is SQVTM and CDR2 is ANQGSEA in the germline V gene. Germline trimming cut 3 bases from V and 6 bases from J; bases unmatched to any gene: 15.

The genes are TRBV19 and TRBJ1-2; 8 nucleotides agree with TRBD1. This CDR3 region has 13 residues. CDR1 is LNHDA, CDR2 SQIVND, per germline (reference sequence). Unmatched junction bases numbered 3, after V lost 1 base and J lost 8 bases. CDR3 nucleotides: TGTGCCAGTAGTATAGGCAGGGGGCGCGGCTACACCTTC. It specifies CASSIGRGRGYTF.

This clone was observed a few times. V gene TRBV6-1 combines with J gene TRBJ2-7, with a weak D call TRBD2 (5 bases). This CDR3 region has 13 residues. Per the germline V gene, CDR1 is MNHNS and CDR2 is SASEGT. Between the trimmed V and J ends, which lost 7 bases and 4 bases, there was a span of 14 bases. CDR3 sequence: CASTQDLTYEQYF. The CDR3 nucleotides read TGTGCCAGCACTCAGGACTTGACATACGAGCAGTACTTC.

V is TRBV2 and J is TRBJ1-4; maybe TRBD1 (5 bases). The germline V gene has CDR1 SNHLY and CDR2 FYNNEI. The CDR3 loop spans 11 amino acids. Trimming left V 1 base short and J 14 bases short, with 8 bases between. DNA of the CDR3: TGTGCCAGCAGTGAAGGGGGGGTGCTGTTTTTT. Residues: CASSEGGVLFF.

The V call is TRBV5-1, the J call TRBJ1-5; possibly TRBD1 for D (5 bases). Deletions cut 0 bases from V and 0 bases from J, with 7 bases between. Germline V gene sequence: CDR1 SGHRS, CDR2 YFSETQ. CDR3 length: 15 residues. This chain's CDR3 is CASSLAGGSNQPQHF. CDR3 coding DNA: TGCGCCAGCAGCTTGGCCGGGGGTAGCAATCAGCCCCAGCATTTT. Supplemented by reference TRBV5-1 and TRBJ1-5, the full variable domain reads KAGVTQTPRYLIKTRGQQVTLSCSPISGHRSVSWYQQTPGQGLQFLFEYFSETQRNKGNFPGRFSGRQFSNSRSEMNVSTLELGDSALYLCASSLAGGSNQPQHFGDGTRLSIL.

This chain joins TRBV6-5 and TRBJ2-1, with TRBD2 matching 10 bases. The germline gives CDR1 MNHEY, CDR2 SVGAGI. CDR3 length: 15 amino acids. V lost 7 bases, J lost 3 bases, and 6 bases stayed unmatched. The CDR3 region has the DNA TGTGCCAGCACCCTAGCGGGAGCCGGCTACAATGAGCAGTTCTTC. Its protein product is CASTLAGAGYNEQFF.

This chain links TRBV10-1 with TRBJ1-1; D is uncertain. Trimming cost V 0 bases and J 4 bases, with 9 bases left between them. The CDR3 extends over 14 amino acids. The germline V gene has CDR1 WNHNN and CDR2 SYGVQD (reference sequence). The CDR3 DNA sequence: TGCGCCAGCAGTGAGTCCGGGGTCAGCACTGAAGCTTTCTTT. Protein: CASSESGVSTEAFF.

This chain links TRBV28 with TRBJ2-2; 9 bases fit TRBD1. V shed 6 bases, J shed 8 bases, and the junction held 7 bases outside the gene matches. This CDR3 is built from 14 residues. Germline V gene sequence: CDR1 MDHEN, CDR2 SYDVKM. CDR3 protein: CASSGQGPRGELFF. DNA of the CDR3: TGTGCCAGCAGCGGACAGGGGCCAAGGGGGGAGCTGTTTTTT.

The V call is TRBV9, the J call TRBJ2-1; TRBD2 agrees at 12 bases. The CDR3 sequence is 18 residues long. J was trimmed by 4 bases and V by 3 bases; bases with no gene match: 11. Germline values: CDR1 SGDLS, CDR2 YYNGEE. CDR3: CASSALMLAGGKYNEQFF. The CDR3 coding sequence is TGTGCCAGCAGCGCTCTAATGCTAGCGGGAGGGAAATACAATGAGCAGTTCTTC.

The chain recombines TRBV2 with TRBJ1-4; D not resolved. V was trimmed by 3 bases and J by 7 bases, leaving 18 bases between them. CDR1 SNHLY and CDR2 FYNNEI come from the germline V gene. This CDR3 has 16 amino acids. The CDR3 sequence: CASSDFGTALGEKLFF. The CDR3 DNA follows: TGTGCCAGCAGTGACTTTGGCACAGCTTTGGGTGAAAAACTGTTTTTT.

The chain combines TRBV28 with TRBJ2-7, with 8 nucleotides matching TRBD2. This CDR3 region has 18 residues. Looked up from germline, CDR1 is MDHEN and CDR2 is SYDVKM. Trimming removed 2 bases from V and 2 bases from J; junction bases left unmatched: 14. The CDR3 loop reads CASSLPVLASGLPYEQYF. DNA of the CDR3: TGTGCCAGCAGTTTACCCGTATTGGCTAGCGGGCTGCCCTACGAGCAGTACTTC.

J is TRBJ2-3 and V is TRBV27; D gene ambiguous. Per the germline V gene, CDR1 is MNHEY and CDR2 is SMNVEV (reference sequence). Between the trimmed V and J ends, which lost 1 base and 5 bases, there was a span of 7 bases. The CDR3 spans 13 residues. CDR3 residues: CASSLWLKDTQYF. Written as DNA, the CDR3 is TGTGCCAGCAGTTTATGGCTTAAAGATACGCAGTATTTT.

The CDR3 sequence is CSAGVSAGTGELFF. The DNA of the CDR3 is TGCAGCGCCGGGGTCTCGGCGGGTACCGGGGAGCTGTTTTTT. The chain carries TRBV29-1 and TRBJ2-2; TRBD2 is a possible D gene (5 bases). The V gene's germline CDR1 is SQVTM and CDR2 ANQGSEA. The CDR3 totals 14 residues. Trimming took 7 bases from V and 5 from J, leaving 17 bases between them.

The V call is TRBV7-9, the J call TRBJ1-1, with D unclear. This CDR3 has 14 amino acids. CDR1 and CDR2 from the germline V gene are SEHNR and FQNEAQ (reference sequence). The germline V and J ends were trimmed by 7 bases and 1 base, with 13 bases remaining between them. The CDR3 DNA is TGTGCCAGCATAGGACTTCTTCAGAACACTGAAGCTTTCTTT. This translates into CASIGLLQNTEAFF.

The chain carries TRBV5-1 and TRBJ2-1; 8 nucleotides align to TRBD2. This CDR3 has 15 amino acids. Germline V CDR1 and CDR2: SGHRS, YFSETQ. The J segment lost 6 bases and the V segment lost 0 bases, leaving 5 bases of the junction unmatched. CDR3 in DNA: TGCGCCAGCAGCTTGGACACTAGCGGAGGCAATGAGCAGTTCTTC. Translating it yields CASSLDTSGGNEQFF.

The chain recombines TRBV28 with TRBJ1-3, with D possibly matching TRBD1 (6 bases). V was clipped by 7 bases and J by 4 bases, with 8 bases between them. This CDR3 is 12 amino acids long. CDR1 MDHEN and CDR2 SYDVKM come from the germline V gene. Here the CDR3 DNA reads TGTGCCAGCACAGGGGCAGGAAACACCATATATTTT. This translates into CASTGAGNTIYF.

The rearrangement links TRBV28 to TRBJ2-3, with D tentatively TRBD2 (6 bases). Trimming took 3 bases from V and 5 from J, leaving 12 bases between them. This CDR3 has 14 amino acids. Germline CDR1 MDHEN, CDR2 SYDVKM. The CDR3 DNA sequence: TGTGCCAGCAGTTTGAGACTAGTGGTAGATACGCAGTATTTT. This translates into CASSLRLVVDTQYF.

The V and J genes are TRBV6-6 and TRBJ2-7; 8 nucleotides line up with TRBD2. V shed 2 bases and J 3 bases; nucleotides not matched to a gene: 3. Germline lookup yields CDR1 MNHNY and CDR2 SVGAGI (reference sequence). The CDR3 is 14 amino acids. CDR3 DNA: TGTGCCAGCAGTTACAGAGGGACTAGCTACGAGCAGTACTTC. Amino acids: CASSYRGTSYEQYF.

CDR3 residues: CAWSFQGFKGAFF. CDR3 bases: TGTGCCTGGTCTTTCCAGGGGTTTAAGGGAGCTTTCTTT. This chain connects TRBV30 to TRBJ1-1; tentatively, D is TRBD1 (6 bases). The CDR3 is 13 residues long. V shed 5 bases and J shed 10 bases, with 20 bases lying between them. The V gene's germline CDR1 is GTSNPN and CDR2 SVGIG (reference sequence).

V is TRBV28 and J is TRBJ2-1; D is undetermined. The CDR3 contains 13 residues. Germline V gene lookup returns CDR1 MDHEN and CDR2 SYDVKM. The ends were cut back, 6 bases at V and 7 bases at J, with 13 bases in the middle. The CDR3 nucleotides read TGTGCCAGCAGCCTACGGGTGGCTAATGAGCAGTTCTTC. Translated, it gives CASSLRVANEQFF.